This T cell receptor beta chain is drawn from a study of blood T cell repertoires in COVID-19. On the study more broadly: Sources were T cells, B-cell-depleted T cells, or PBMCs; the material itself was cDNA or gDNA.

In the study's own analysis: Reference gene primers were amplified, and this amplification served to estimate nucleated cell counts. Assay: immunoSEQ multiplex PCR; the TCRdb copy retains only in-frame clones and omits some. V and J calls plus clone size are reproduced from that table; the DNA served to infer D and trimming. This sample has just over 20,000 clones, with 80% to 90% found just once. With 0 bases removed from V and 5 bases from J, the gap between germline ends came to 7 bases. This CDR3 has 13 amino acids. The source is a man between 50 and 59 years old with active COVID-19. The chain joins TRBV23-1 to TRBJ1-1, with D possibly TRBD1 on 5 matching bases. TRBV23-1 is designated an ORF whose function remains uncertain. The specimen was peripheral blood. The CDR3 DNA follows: TGCGCCAGCAGTCAATCTAGGGGAACTGAAGCTTTCTTT. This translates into CASSQSRGTEAFF.